Listed below are T cell receptor beta chains from one sample, sequenced in a study of blood T cell repertoires in COVID-19. Sequenced by immunoSEQ multiplex PCR; TCRdb stores in-frame clones only, minus some. The sample shows around 150,000 clones, 88% of them seen only once. Material for sequencing was peripheral blood. The receptors were sampled from a man between 60 and 75 years old with active or convalescent COVID-19. CDR3s include the opening cysteine and the closing phenylalanine or tryptophan. A D gene is named only where the DNA matches it firmly. The size field is filled for only some rows; it gives once, few, many or a size class.

d_call	j_call	clone_size	v_call	cdr3_aa	cdr3_nt
TRBD2	TRBJ2-1	-	TRBV11-2	CASSLDRAGGTYEQFF	TGTGCCAGCAGCTTAGACCGAGCGGGAGGTACCTATGAGCAGTTCTTC
-	TRBJ1-5	-	TRBV20-1	CSAGGSLSQPQHF	TGCAGTGCTGGTGGGTCCTTGAGCCAGCCCCAGCATTTT
TRBD2	TRBJ2-1	-	TRBV5-1	CASSLVAGGGDEQFF	TGCGCCAGCAGCTTAGTTGCGGGAGGGGGGGATGAGCAGTTCTTC
-	TRBJ2-1	-	TRBV27	CASSLRGSSYNEQFF	TGTGCCAGCAGTTTACGGGGTAGCTCCTACAATGAGCAGTTCTTC
-	TRBJ1-3	-	TRBV5-4	CASSLGGRSSGNTIYF	TGTGCCAGCAGCTTGGGGGGCAGGAGCTCTGGAAACACCATATATTTT
-	TRBJ2-7	-	TRBV19	CASSLARHYEQYF	TGTGCCAGTAGTTTGGCCCGCCACTACGAGCAGTACTTC
-	TRBJ2-2	-	TRBV7-3	CASSLKQTRNTGELFF	TGTGCCAGCAGCTTAAAACAGACCCGGAACACCGGGGAGCTGTTTTTT
TRBD1	TRBJ1-4	-	TRBV29-1	CSVTRQGEKLFF	TGCAGCGTCACCAGACAGGGGGAAAAACTGTTTTTT
-	TRBJ1-1	-	TRBV6-1	CASSELAGSSRPEAFF	TGTGCCAGCAGTGAGCTGGCGGGCAGTTCGAGACCTGAAGCTTTCTTT
TRBD2	TRBJ2-1	few	TRBV11-3	CASSSQGLAGVNEQFF	TGTGCCAGCAGCTCCCAGGGACTAGCGGGAGTAAATGAGCAGTTCTTC
-	TRBJ2-3	-	TRBV9	CASSVAASSTDTQYF	TGTGCCAGCAGCGTAGCAGCGAGTAGCACAGATACGCAGTATTTT
TRBD1	TRBJ1-2	once	TRBV4-1	CASSQGGQAIYGYTF	TGCGCCAGCAGCCAGGGTGGACAGGCAATCTATGGCTACACCTTC
-	TRBJ2-1	-	TRBV18	CASSPSVVVNNEQFF	TGTGCCAGCTCACCATCGGTAGTGGTTAACAATGAGCAGTTCTTC
-	TRBJ1-1	-	TRBV28	CASSSTRGHNTEAFF	TGTGCCAGCAGTTCAACCCGCGGGCACAACACTGAAGCTTTCTTT
-	TRBJ1-3	-	TRBV6-5	CASSPRTAGNTIYF	TGTGCCAGCAGTCCTAGGACAGCTGGAAACACCATATATTTT
-	TRBJ1-1	-	TRBV10-3	CAVRDSGGTEAFF	TGTGCCGTCCGGGACTCCGGTGGGACTGAAGCTTTCTTT
TRBD2	TRBJ2-2	once	TRBV4-2	CASSPGLAGVVGELFF	TGTGCCAGCAGCCCGGGACTAGCGGGAGTCGTCGGGGAGCTGTTTTTT
-	TRBJ2-7	-	TRBV6-6	CASSRLTEPYEQYF	TGTGCCAGCAGTAGACTGACGGAACCATACGAGCAGTACTTC
-	TRBJ2-1	once	TRBV28	CASSWADPSEQFF	TGTGCCAGCAGTTGGGCCGATCCATCCGAGCAGTTCTTC
TRBD1	TRBJ1-4	-	TRBV2	CASGDRGRNEKLFF	TGTGCCAGCGGCGACAGGGGGCGTAATGAAAAACTGTTTTTT
-	TRBJ1-4	once	TRBV2	CASREQGLEKLFF	TGTGCCAGCAGAGAACAGGGATTAGAAAAACTGTTTTTT
TRBD1	TRBJ2-4	once	TRBV4-3	CASSHEQGARDIQYF	TGCGCCAGCAGCCATGAACAGGGGGCAAGGGACATTCAGTACTTC
-	TRBJ2-7	-	TRBV6-6	CASSYRPPAAIF	TGTGCCAGCAGTTACCGCCCCCCCGCCGCGATCTTC
TRBD1	TRBJ2-7	-	TRBV19	CASSKQGGGFYEQYF	TGTGCCAGTAGTAAACAGGGGGGAGGATTCTACGAGCAGTACTTC
-	TRBJ2-3	-	TRBV4-1	CASSQVPGESTDTQYF	TGCGCCAGCAGCCAAGTCCCAGGGGAGTCGACAGATACGCAGTATTTT
TRBD2	TRBJ2-7	-	TRBV15	CATSRVGKRALAGGSYEQYF	TGTGCCACCAGCAGAGTCGGAAAAAGGGCTCTAGCGGGAGGATCCTACGAGCAGTACTTC
TRBD2	TRBJ2-5	-	TRBV19	CASSTLAGGGRTQYF	TGTGCCAGTAGTACACTAGCGGGTGGAGGAAGGACCCAGTACTTC
TRBD2	TRBJ2-1	-	TRBV4-1	CASSQGRTSGMNNEQFF	TGCGCCAGCAGCCAAGGTAGAACTAGCGGGATGAACAATGAGCAGTTCTTC
-	TRBJ1-3	-	TRBV7-9	CASSLAEAGNTIYF	TGTGCCAGCAGCTTGGCAGAGGCTGGAAACACCATATATTTT
-	TRBJ2-7	-	TRBV15	CATSMAVFENEQYF	TGTGCCACCAGCATGGCCGTTTTTGAAAACGAGCAGTACTTC
-	TRBJ1-5	-	TRBV6-5	CASTDRFLNQPQHF	TGTGCCAGCACCGACAGGTTTCTTAATCAGCCCCAGCATTTT
TRBD2	TRBJ2-1	-	TRBV9	CASSVVSGGPYNEQFF	TGTGCCAGCAGCGTAGTTTCGGGAGGGCCGTACAATGAGCAGTTCTTC
-	TRBJ1-2	-	TRBV25-1	CASSESAWRGGSYGYTF	TGTGCCAGCAGTGAATCGGCGTGGAGGGGTGGGAGCTATGGCTACACCTTC
-	TRBJ1-2	-	TRBV27	CASSKDSAYGYTF	TGTGCCAGCTCTAAGGACAGCGCCTATGGCTACACCTTC
-	TRBJ1-3	-	TRBV2	CASSLDSGNTIYF	TGTGCCAGCAGCCTAGATTCTGGAAACACCATATATTTT
TRBD1	TRBJ1-1	-	TRBV4-1	CASSQQGASDEAFF	TGCGCCAGCAGCCAGCAGGGGGCGTCGGATGAAGCTTTCTTT
TRBD2	TRBJ2-7	-	TRBV7-9	CASSLPREGAYEQYF	TGTGCCAGCAGCTTACCGCGGGAGGGGGCCTACGAGCAGTACTTC
TRBD1	TRBJ2-6	-	TRBV4-1	CASSQAETGTGGAGANVLTF	TGCGCCAGCAGCCAAGCGGAAACCGGGACAGGGGGGGCCGGGGCCAACGTCCTGACTTTC
-	TRBJ1-4	-	TRBV7-8	CASTLTAGGGTKLFF	TGTGCCAGCACCCTCACAGCGGGGGGCGGGACGAAGCTGTTTTTT
-	TRBJ2-2	-	TRBV4-1	CASSQDPTDIIRGTGELFF	TGCGCCAGCAGCCAAGATCCGACAGATATCATCCGAGGCACCGGGGAGCTGTTTTTT
TRBD1	TRBJ2-5	-	TRBV5-8	CASSSLLQTGALETQYF	TGTGCCAGCAGCTCCCTACTCCAAACAGGGGCTCTAGAGACCCAGTACTTC
TRBD1	TRBJ1-1	-	TRBV15	CATSRGQGLNTEAFF	TGTGCCACCAGCAGGGGACAGGGACTCAACACTGAAGCTTTCTTT
TRBD1	TRBJ1-5	-	TRBV5-1	CASSPQGGIQPQHF	TGCGCCAGCAGCCCACAGGGGGGTATTCAGCCCCAGCATTTT
-	TRBJ1-5	once	TRBV6-5	CASSRNSNSNQPQHF	TGTGCCAGCAGCCGTAACAGCAATAGCAATCAGCCCCAGCATTTT
-	TRBJ2-7	-	TRBV7-8	CASSPGPQGLSGNEQYF	TGTGCCAGCAGCCCTGGCCCACAGGGTCTAAGCGGGAACGAGCAGTACTTC
TRBD1	TRBJ2-4	-	TRBV6-1	CASSDGQGTKNIQYF	TGTGCCAGCAGTGATGGACAGGGAACCAAAAACATTCAGTACTTC
-	TRBJ2-7	once	TRBV28	CASSPSLTGAYEQYF	TGTGCCAGCAGTCCCTCCCTTACCGGGGCCTACGAGCAGTACTTC
-	TRBJ1-1	-	TRBV7-9	CASYSDSMNTEAFF	TGTGCCTCCTACTCGGACAGCATGAACACTGAAGCTTTCTTT
-	TRBJ2-3	-	TRBV5-1	CASSFDRSGDTQYF	TGCGCCAGCAGCTTCGACAGGTCAGGGGATACGCAGTATTTT
-	TRBJ1-4	once	TRBV5-5	CASSRENEKLFF	TGTGCCAGCAGCCGAGAGAATGAAAAACTGTTTTTT
-	TRBJ1-5	-	TRBV3-1/TRBV3-2	CASSQGRWSNQPQHF	TGTGCCAGCAGCCAGGGTAGGTGGAGTAATCAGCCCCAGCATTTT
TRBD1	TRBJ1-5	-	TRBV19	CASSRGQGNSNQPQHF	TGTGCCAGTAGTAGAGGACAGGGGAATAGCAATCAGCCCCAGCATTTT